The clone carrying this T cell receptor (beta chain) was seen many times. The CDR3 runs to 15 residues. Trimming removed 5 bases from V and 0 bases from J; junction bases left unmatched: 7. Germline V gene data show CDR1 as MNHEY and CDR2 as SVGAGI. The data were obtained in a study of T cell repertoires in cytomegalovirus infection. TCRdb itself ran the reads through MiXCR, one entry per CDR3 protein. The sample lists some 300,000 distinct CDR3 sequences, roughly a tenth occurring once. Sequenced: PBMCs. This chain connects TRBV6-5 to TRBJ2-7; 7 nucleotides line up with TRBD1. The TCR was taken from a human donor in good health (CMV status not recorded). Some clones in this sample may be carry-over from other donors' samples. CDR3 residues: CASSPDRARSYEQYV. The CDR3 DNA follows: TGTGCCAGCAGTCCTGACAGGGCCCGCTCCTACGAGCAGTACGTC.